Shown below are 21 T cell receptor beta chains from a single sample sequenced in a study of CD8+CD57+ T cells in acquired aplastic anemia. Researchers used genomic DNA as the template to profile TCR beta VDJ and CDR3. TCRdb re-derived calls from the reads in MiXCR, one entry per CDR3 protein. The table shows 400,000 to 450,000 distinct CDR3 sequences, with 60% to 80% occurring only once. The sequencing sample was made of sorted CD4+, CD8+, or CD8+CD57+ T cells (not recorded which) from PBMCs. Receptor source: a human donor in good health, serving as a control.

V usage is TRBV12-3 or TRBV12-4 and J usage is TRBJ1-3; 8 nucleotides line up with TRBD1. V shed 5 bases and J 6 bases; nucleotides not matched to a gene: 9. The length of the CDR3 is 15 residues. The CDR3, as DNA: TGTGCCAGCAGTCCCGACAGGGGAGGAGAAAACACCATATATTTT. This translates into CASSPDRGGENTIYF.

The rearrangement links TRBV20-1 to TRBJ2-3, with 14 bases fitting TRBD2. The germline V gene encodes CDR1 DFQATT and CDR2 SNEGSKA (reference sequence). The CDR3 sequence is 16 residues long. V lost 3 bases and J lost 11; bases outside the gene matches: 13. The CDR3 DNA sequence: TGCAGTGCTAGGACTAGCGGGGGGGAGTCCTACAATGAGCAGTATTTT. This gives the protein CSARTSGGESYNEQYF.

The chain carries TRBV20-1 and TRBJ1-4; no reliable D call. The V and J ends lost 4 bases and 4 bases respectively, with 10 bases between them. This CDR3 comprises 13 residues. CDR1 DFQATT and CDR2 SNEGSKA come from the germline V gene (reference sequence). In DNA form, the CDR3 reads TGCAGTGCTAATTTTGGGAATAATGAAAAACTGTTTTTT. This gives the protein CSANFGNNEKLFF.

Worth noting for this clonotype: The CDR3 carries no conserved terminal phenylalanine or tryptophan, so it likely arises from a read error. The DNA is left out, because the CDR3 cannot be placed on it with certainty; the CDR3 is given as TCRdb lists it. The chain has TRBV2 and TRBJ1-2; the DNA was not used to check the table's D call, TRBD1. The CDR3 numbers 16 amino acids, ends counted. Germline-derived CDR1 and CDR2 are SNHLY and FYNNEI. CDR3 sequence: CASSVTGNYEQYFGPG.

Of note for this clonotype: Compared with germline, one end of the junction differs, possibly owing to a read error. CDR3 region: CASSHGGSSNQHQF. In nucleotides, the CDR3 is TGTGCCAGCAGCCACGGTGGATCAAGCAATCAGCACCAGTTC. The gene calls are TRBV7-6 and TRBJ2-7; no reliable D call. The germline V gene has CDR1 SGHVS and CDR2 FNYEAQ. The CDR3 loop spans 14 amino acids.

This clonotype was counted once. The gene calls are TRBV11-1 and TRBJ1-2; the D gene is possibly TRBD1 (5 bases). The germline V gene has CDR1 SGHAT and CDR2 FQDESV (reference sequence). The CDR3 runs to 13 residues. V lost 6 bases and J lost 6, with 14 bases in between. Here the CDR3 DNA reads TGTGCCAGCAGGAGACTACAGGCTAATGGCTACACCTTC. As protein: CASRRLQANGYTF.

The chain links TRBV20-1 to TRBJ2-2; D is perhaps TRBD2 (6 bases). Germline CDR1 DFQATT, CDR2 SNEGSKA (reference sequence). This CDR3 contains 15 residues. V was clipped by 5 bases and J by 5 bases, with 18 bases between them. The CDR3 loop is CSADSGGSTTGELFF. The CDR3 region has the DNA TGCAGTGCTGATAGCGGAGGGAGCACAACCGGGGAGCTGTTTTTT.

This clonotype was detected many times. The chain recombines TRBV6-6 with TRBJ2-7; 8 nucleotides align to TRBD1. Germline V gives CDR1 MNHNY, CDR2 SVGAGI (reference sequence). This CDR3 region has 14 residues. Trimming at V came to 7 bases and at J to 0 bases, leaving 5 bases not matched to a gene. In DNA form, the CDR3 reads TGTGCCAGCATTAGGGACAGGAGCTCCTACGAGCAGTACTTC. Translated: CASIRDRSSYEQYF.

A single count supports this clonotype. The gene calls are TRBV7-6 and TRBJ2-1, with TRBD2 matching over 11 bases. V was pared by 5 bases and J by 9 bases, with 6 bases of the junction left unmatched. CDR3 length: 14 residues. Germline V gene sequence: CDR1 SGHVS, CDR2 FNYEAQ. In DNA, the CDR3 is TGTGCCAGCAGCCTTAGCGGGGGGGCGAGTGAGCAGTTCTTC. This encodes CASSLSGGASEQFF.

About this clonotype: Since the CDR3 does not end with the conserved phenylalanine or tryptophan, this likely comes from a read error. J is TRBJ1-1 and V is TRBV20-1, with D perhaps matching TRBD1 (5 bases). In germline, CDR1 is DFQATT, CDR2 SNEGSKA (reference sequence). Trimming removed 2 bases at V and 2 bases at J, with 21 bases between. The CDR3 runs to 17 residues. Here the CDR3 reads CSARPRPGQKHNTEAFC. The CDR3 DNA reads as TGCAGTGCTAGACCGCGGCCAGGACAAAAACACAACACTGAAGCTTTCTGT.

For this clonotype: Germline is not matched at one junction end, which may reflect a read error. Here the CDR3 DNA reads TGTGCCAGCAGCTTGGTTCAGGGGGCACAACCCCTCCACTTT. It yields the protein CASSLVQGAQPLHF. V usage is TRBV5-1 and J usage is TRBJ1-6; 8 nucleotides line up with TRBD1. The CDR3 sequence is 14 residues long. Germline values: CDR1 SGHRS, CDR2 YFSETQ.

This clonotype was found once. The genes are TRBV12-3 or TRBV12-4 and TRBJ1-1, with D uncertain. This CDR3 contains 12 residues. Deletions cut 4 bases from V and 5 bases from J, with 8 bases between. CDR3 in amino acids: CASSSRRTEAFF. The CDR3, as DNA: TGTGCCAGCAGTTCCAGGAGAACTGAAGCTTTCTTT.

This clonotype has just one count. In this CDR3 the conserved last residue, phenylalanine or tryptophan, is missing, so a read error is likely. It is unclear where the CDR3 begins or ends on the DNA, so no DNA is shown, and the CDR3 is as TCRdb lists it. Here the CDR3 reads CASSWTYEHHE. This chain joins TRBV7-2 and TRBJ2-7; TRBD1 is taken as the D call from the table, unchecked against the DNA. The CDR3 is made up of 11 amino acids, end residues included. Germline V CDR1 and CDR2: SGHTA, FQGNSA.

As for this clonotype: Compared with germline, one end of the junction differs, possibly owing to a read error. The chain recombines TRBV10-1 with TRBJ2-1; the D gene is possibly TRBD2 (6 bases). Germline V CDR1 and CDR2: WNHNN, SYGVQD (reference sequence). The CDR3 has 14 residues. The CDR3 spells CASSIVGGIYEQFF. In DNA, the CDR3 is TGTGCCAGTAGTATCGTCGGGGGTATCTATGAGCAGTTCTTC.

This chain links TRBV5-5 with TRBJ2-5; 7 nucleotides match TRBD2. The CDR3 loop spans 15 amino acids. V shed 2 bases, J shed 5 bases, and the junction held 9 bases outside the gene matches. CDR1 and CDR2 (germline): SGHKS, YYEKEE (reference sequence). CDR3 residues: CASSLAGRGTETQYF. CDR3 coding DNA: TGTGCCAGCAGCTTAGCGGGGCGGGGCACGGAGACCCAGTACTTC.

In this sample, this clonotype turned up many times. This chain links TRBV5-1 with TRBJ2-7; 11 bases fit TRBD2. The CDR3 contains 15 residues. The J segment lost 4 bases and the V segment lost 0 bases, leaving 3 bases of the junction unmatched. The germline CDR1 and CDR2 sequences are SGHRS and YFSETQ. The CDR3 DNA follows: TGCGCCAGCAGCTTGGCAACTAGCGGGGGTTACGAGCAGTACTTC. Translation gives CASSLATSGGYEQYF.

The chain couples TRBV30 to TRBJ1-2; D is uncertain. The CDR3 covers 12 residues. V lost 2 bases to trimming and J lost 4 bases, with 8 bases between them. CDR1 is GTSNPN and CDR2 is SVGIG in the germline V gene (reference sequence). Here the CDR3 reads CAWSTGSYGYTF. The CDR3, as DNA: TGTGCCTGGAGTACCGGGTCCTATGGCTACACCTTC. Based on the CDR3 plus reference TRBV30 and TRBJ1-2, the full variable domain is SQTIHQWPATLVQPVGSPLSLECTVEGTSNPNLYWYRQAAGRGLQLLFYSVGIGQISSEVPQNLSASRPQDRQFILSSKKLLLSDSGFYLCAWSTGSYGYTFGSGTRLTVV.

A word on this clonotype: Mismatch with germline at one junction end may stem from a read error. V and J are TRBV7-9 and TRBJ2-7; D gene ambiguous. Germline loops: CDR1 SEHNR, CDR2 FQNEAQ (reference sequence). The CDR3 has 14 residues. In nucleotides, the CDR3 is TGTGCCAGCAGCTTACTGGTGATCTCTGACGAACAGTACTTC. It translates to CASSLLVISDEQYF.

The rearrangement uses TRBV20-1 and TRBJ1-6; 8 positions match TRBD1. Losses at the gene ends were 4 bases for V and 8 bases for J; bases not matched to a gene: 7. Germline V gives CDR1 DFQATT, CDR2 SNEGSKA (reference sequence). CDR3 length: 14 amino acids. Here the CDR3 reads CSATGETGDSPLHF. The CDR3 DNA is TGCAGTGCTACGGGCGAGACAGGGGATTCACCCCTCCACTTT.

With respect to this clonotype: Germline and junction disagree at one end, which may indicate a read error. The rearrangement links TRBV14 to TRBJ1-2; maybe TRBD1 (5 bases). Looked up from germline, CDR1 is SGHDN and CDR2 is FVKESK. The length of the CDR3 is 15 residues. CDR3 sequence (DNA): TGTGCCAGCAGCCAATATGGGTGGGGGGACTATGGCTACGCCTTC. Amino acids: CASSQYGWGDYGYAF.

The chain recombines TRBV20-1 with TRBJ1-2; weak D call: TRBD1 (5 bases). V shed 4 bases and J shed 12 bases, with 18 bases lying between them. Per the germline V gene, CDR1 is DFQATT and CDR2 is SNEGSKA (reference sequence). The CDR3 is 12 residues long. The CDR3 sequence: CSANRRTNSDTF. CDR3 nucleotide sequence: TGCAGTGCTAACAGGAGGACGAACAGCGACACCTTC.